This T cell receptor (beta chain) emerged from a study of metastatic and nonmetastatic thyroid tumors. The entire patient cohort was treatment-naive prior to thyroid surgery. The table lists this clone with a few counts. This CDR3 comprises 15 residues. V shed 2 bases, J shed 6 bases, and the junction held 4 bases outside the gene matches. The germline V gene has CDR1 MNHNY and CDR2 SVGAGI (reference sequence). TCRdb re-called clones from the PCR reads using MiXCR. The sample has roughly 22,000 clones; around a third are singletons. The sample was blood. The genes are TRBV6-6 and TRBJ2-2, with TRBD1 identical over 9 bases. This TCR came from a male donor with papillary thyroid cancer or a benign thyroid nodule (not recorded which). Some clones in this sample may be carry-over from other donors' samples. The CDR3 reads CASSYGTGISGELFF. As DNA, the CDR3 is TGTGCCAGCAGTTACGGGACAGGGATTTCCGGGGAGCTGTTTTTT.